The present entry profiles one TCR beta chain with its context. Its antigen remains unidentified. Per the germline V gene, CDR1 is SQVTM and CDR2 is ANQGSEA. V lost 7 bases and J lost 4; bases outside the gene matches: 2. The CDR3 runs 13 residues. The sample is drawn from a study of siplizumab effects on memory and regulatory T cells. Data came from immunoSEQ multiplex PCR; TCRdb stores just in-frame clones and leaves some out. Of roughly 100,000 clones listed, approximately 90% were seen once; the top ten hold about 1.1%. Study observations and caveats: Unstimulated subset assignment was obtained for only a minor fraction of alloreactive clones. Proliferating siplizumab-culture Tregs lacked confirmation of suppressive function.

Sample: CD4+ T cells sorted from blood. V is TRBV29-1 and J is TRBJ2-2, with 11 bases matching TRBD1. The TCR was taken from a human donor in good health. The CDR3 coding sequence is TGCAGCGCCGGGACAGGGGGCACCGGGGAGCTGTTTTTT. It codes for CSAGTGGTGELFF.